Each of the 30 T cell receptor beta chains below was sequenced from the same sample in a study of blood T cell repertoires in COVID-19. Clones were sequenced by immunoSEQ multiplex PCR, and TCRdb holds only the in-frame ones, with some missing. The sample includes 150,000 to 200,000 clones, around 90% seen only once; the top ten take roughly 9%. Sequenced sample: PBMCs or T cells enriched from blood (not recorded which). The receptors shown here come from a young woman who had recovered from COVID-19.

This chain joins TRBV6-5 and TRBJ2-7; 8 nucleotides align to TRBD1. This CDR3 is built from 15 residues. Germline V gene data show CDR1 as MNHEY and CDR2 as SVGAGI. Trimming cost V 5 bases and J 3 bases; bases outside gene matches: 9. The CDR3: CASSRHNRGSYEQYF. DNA for the CDR3: TGTGCCAGCAGTCGACATAACAGGGGGAGCTACGAGCAGTACTTC.

V is TRBV6-5 and J is TRBJ1-2; TRBD1 matches 7 bases. The J segment lost 3 bases and the V segment lost 6 bases, leaving 10 bases of the junction unmatched. CDR1 is MNHEY, CDR2 SVGAGI, per germline. There are 15 residues in the CDR3. CDR3 sequence (DNA): TGTGCCAGCAGCACCACCCGACAGGGTGACTATGGCTACACCTTC. It translates to CASSTTRQGDYGYTF.

J is TRBJ2-5 and V is TRBV4-3, with 12 positions matching TRBD2. V shed 4 bases and J 4 bases; nucleotides not matched to a gene: 10. Germline assignment: CDR1 LGHNA and CDR2 YSLEER. This CDR3 region has 17 residues. The CDR3 region has the DNA TGCGCCAGCAGCCGAGGATCTAGCGGGGGGGCAGGAGAGACCCAGTACTTC. This sequence encodes CASSRGSSGGAGETQYF.

The V call is TRBV6-6, the J call TRBJ1-1; the match to TRBD1 covers 9 bases. Germline lookup yields CDR1 MNHNY and CDR2 SVGAGI (reference sequence). This CDR3 spans 16 amino acids. The J segment lost 5 bases and the V segment lost 6 bases, leaving 13 bases of the junction unmatched. The DNA for the CDR3 is TGTGCCAGCAGAACGCCGGGACAGGGCACTAGAACTGAAGCTTTCTTT. Translation gives CASRTPGQGTRTEAFF.

The V gene is TRBV29-1, the J gene TRBJ1-2; 8 bases align to TRBD1. The V gene's germline CDR1 is SQVTM and CDR2 ANQGSEA. J gave up 7 bases and V 2 bases, and 9 bases lay outside the gene matches. The length of the CDR3 is 14 residues. The CDR3, as DNA: TGCAGCGTTGAAAGGTACAGGGGGATGATTGGCTACACCTTC. Protein product: CSVERYRGMIGYTF.

The V call is TRBV6-1, the J call TRBJ1-1; 8 nucleotides match TRBD1. The V segment lost 1 base and the J segment 1 base; nucleotides outside the gene matches: 8. Germline V gives CDR1 MNHNS, CDR2 SASEGT. This CDR3 has 17 residues. In DNA, the CDR3 is TGTGCCAGCAGTGAAGGGACAGGGATGGCGACGAACACTGAAGCTTTCTTT. Protein product: CASSEGTGMATNTEAFF.

The V gene is TRBV28, the J gene TRBJ1-4; D possibly corresponds to TRBD1 (6 bases). CDR3 length: 14 residues. Trimming pared 7 bases from V and 8 bases from J, leaving 17 bases between. CDR1 is MDHEN and CDR2 is SYDVKM in the germline V gene. The CDR3 here is CASTLLGAEEKLFF. The CDR3 bases are TGTGCCAGCACTCTGCTGGGGGCGGAGGAAAAACTGTTTTTT.

The chain employs TRBV2 and TRBJ1-3, with D possibly TRBD1 on 5 matching bases. The CDR3 contains 14 residues. In germline, CDR1 is SNHLY, CDR2 FYNNEI. The germline V and J ends were trimmed by 5 bases and 2 bases, with 10 bases remaining between them. This CDR3 is CASSSQGAGNTIYF. The DNA of the CDR3 is TGTGCCAGCAGTTCCCAGGGTGCTGGAAACACCATATATTTT.

V is TRBV9 and J is TRBJ2-5, with 7 bases aligning to TRBD2. The germline gives CDR1 SGDLS, CDR2 YYNGEE. The CDR3 covers 16 residues. J gave up 3 bases and V 2 bases, and 10 bases lay outside the gene matches. As DNA, the CDR3 is TGTGCCAGCAGCGTGGGAGAGCGGGATTGGAAAGAGACCCAGTACTTC. It yields the protein CASSVGERDWKETQYF.

This clone has a single count. The chain links TRBV18 to TRBJ2-1; weak D call: TRBD1 (6 bases). The CDR3 runs to 15 residues. CDR1 KGHSH and CDR2 LQKENI come from the germline V gene. V shed 4 bases and J shed 8 bases, with 18 bases lying between them. The CDR3 DNA sequence: TGTGCCAGCTCACAGGGGACACCAGAATGGGATGAGCAGTTCTTC. Translated: CASSQGTPEWDEQFF.

The chain has TRBV7-8 and TRBJ2-7, with no clear D. Between the trimmed V and J ends, which lost 2 bases and 0 bases, there was a span of 8 bases. Germline-derived CDR1 and CDR2 are SGHVS and FQNEAQ. The CDR3 has 14 amino acids. CDR3 sequence: CASSLSESSYEQYF. The CDR3 DNA reads as TGTGCCAGCAGCTTAAGTGAGAGCTCCTACGAGCAGTACTTC. The full variable domain, its missing parts supplied by reference TRBV7-8 and TRBJ2-7, is GAGVSQSPRYKVAKRGQDVALRCDPISGHVSLFWYQQALGQGPEFLTYFQNEAQLDKSGLPSDRFFAERPEGSVSTLKIQRTQQEDSAVYLCASSLSESSYEQYFGPGTRLTVT.

The chain links TRBV3-1 (or the pseudogene TRBV3-2) to TRBJ2-2; a possible D gene is TRBD2 (6 bases). Trimming removed 3 bases from V and 4 bases from J, with 12 bases in between. Per the germline V gene, CDR1 is LGHDT and CDR2 is YNNKEL (reference sequence). This CDR3 is 15 amino acids long. The CDR3 coding sequence is TGTGCCAGCAGCCAGCTTAGCGGAACCACCGGGGAGCTGTTTTTT. Translated: CASSQLSGTTGELFF.

In its sample, this clone was seen once. This rearrangement joins TRBV7-2 to TRBJ1-1; D perhaps matches TRBD1 (5 bases). The germline V and J ends were trimmed by 2 bases and 1 base, with 8 bases remaining between them. This CDR3 region has 14 residues. CDR1 is SGHTA, CDR2 FQGNSA, per germline. CDR3 residues: CASSLITGNTEAFF. CDR3 nucleotide sequence: TGTGCCAGCAGCTTAATAACAGGGAACACTGAAGCTTTCTTT. Together with reference TRBV7-2 and TRBJ1-1, the CDR3 gives the full variable domain: GAGVSQSPSNKVTEKGKDVELRCDPISGHTALYWYRQSLGQGLEFLIYFQGNSAPDKSGLPSDRFSAERTGGSVSTLTIQRTQQEDSAVYLCASSLITGNTEAFFGQGTRLTVV.

The CDR3 sequence is CASSTGQPYEQYF. As DNA, the CDR3 is TGTGCCAGCAGCACCGGACAGCCCTACGAGCAGTACTTC. The J gene is TRBJ2-7, the V gene TRBV12-1; the D call TRBD1 from the table was never checked on the DNA. TRBV12-1 is a pseudogene locus. The CDR3 is made up of 13 amino acids.

The rearrangement links TRBV28 to TRBJ1-5, with D hard to call. This CDR3 has 15 residues. V was pared by 3 bases and J by 3 bases, with 12 bases between. The V gene's germline CDR1 is MDHEN and CDR2 SYDVKM. CDR3 nucleotides: TGTGCCAGCAGTTTTCGGGGTGCTTACAATCAGCCCCAGCATTTT. This gives the protein CASSFRGAYNQPQHF.

The CDR3 DNA reads TGTGCCAGCAGTTTGGGGACAGTTTCTGAAGCTTTCTTT. Translated: CASSLGTVSEAFF. The rearrangement links TRBV12-3 or TRBV12-4 to TRBJ1-1, with 7 bases aligning to TRBD1. The CDR3 is 13 amino acids. The ends lost 3 bases at V and 6 bases at J; junction bases unmatched: 4.

The chain has TRBV6-1 and TRBJ1-1; 8 positions agree with TRBD1. V gave up 2 bases and J gave up 7 bases; unmatched junction bases: 12. Germline V gene sequence: CDR1 MNHNS, CDR2 SASEGT. The CDR3 has 16 amino acids. The CDR3, as DNA: TGTGCCAGCAGTGAATACCAGGGGGCGGAGGCGGGTGAAGCTTTCTTT. Translated, it gives CASSEYQGAEAGEAFF.

In its sample, this clone was seen once. The V and J genes are TRBV3-1 (or the pseudogene TRBV3-2) and TRBJ2-1, with D tentatively TRBD2 (6 bases). The CDR3 extends over 18 amino acids. Per the germline V gene, CDR1 is LGHDT and CDR2 is YNNKEL (reference sequence). V was cut by 0 bases and J by 6 bases, with 21 bases left in between. CDR3 sequence (DNA): TGTGCCAGCAGCCAAGATAACGAGGGACTCCGTCTTCTCAATGAGCAGTTCTTC. Translation: CASSQDNEGLRLLNEQFF.

This clone appeared a few times. The chain carries TRBV28 and TRBJ1-4, with D uncertain. The CDR3 has 15 residues. V was shortened by 5 bases and J by 5 bases, with 15 bases between the two germline ends. CDR1 is MDHEN and CDR2 is SYDVKM in the germline V gene. CDR3 loop: CASSPRFSGNEKLFF. In DNA, the CDR3 is TGTGCCAGCAGTCCACGTTTTTCAGGCAATGAAAAACTGTTTTTT.

This sequence joins TRBV19 and TRBJ2-2, with 7 nucleotides matching TRBD1. Germline V lookup: CDR1 LNHDA, CDR2 SQIVND (reference sequence). This CDR3 spans 14 amino acids. The trim removed 0 bases at V and 6 bases at J, leaving 1 base unmatched. This CDR3 is CASSIDRGSGELFF. DNA for the CDR3: TGTGCCAGTAGTATAGACAGGGGGTCCGGGGAGCTGTTTTTT.

The chain links TRBV7-8 to TRBJ2-1; TRBD2 agrees at 11 bases. The junction had 5 bases not matched to a gene; V was cut back by 2 bases and J by 5 bases. CDR3 length equals 16 residues. In germline, CDR1 is SGHVS, CDR2 FQNEAQ. The CDR3 region is CASSLQLTSGNNEQFF. CDR3 in DNA: TGTGCCAGCAGCTTACAGCTGACTAGCGGGAACAATGAGCAGTTCTTC.

The chain is built from TRBV19 and TRBJ1-3; the D gene is possibly TRBD1 (5 bases). The CDR3 loop spans 14 amino acids. Germline V CDR1 and CDR2: LNHDA, SQIVND (reference sequence). Trimming pared 9 bases from V and 0 bases from J, leaving 12 bases between. CDR3 coding DNA: TGTGCCAGCAAAGACAGCTACTCTGGAAACACCATATATTTT. Its protein is CASKDSYSGNTIYF.

The rearrangement joins TRBV5-6 to TRBJ2-1; 10 nucleotides match TRBD2. Losses at the gene ends were 3 bases for V and 4 bases for J; bases not matched to a gene: 4. This CDR3 has 15 amino acids. CDR1 and CDR2 (germline): SGHDT, YYEEEE. The CDR3 reads CASSWTSGDYNEQFF. DNA for the CDR3: TGTGCCAGCAGCTGGACTAGCGGAGATTACAATGAGCAGTTCTTC.

The chain recombines TRBV2 with TRBJ1-5; 11 positions agree with TRBD1. Trimming at V came to 2 bases and at J to 7 bases, leaving 1 base not matched to a gene. The CDR3 sequence is 14 residues long. The V gene's germline CDR1 is SNHLY and CDR2 FYNNEI. Here the CDR3 reads CASSEWTGGQPQHF. For the CDR3, the DNA is TGTGCCAGCAGTGAATGGACAGGGGGCCAGCCCCAGCATTTT.

The chain couples TRBV27 to TRBJ2-2, with D possibly matching TRBD2 (6 bases). V was pared by 3 bases and J by 6 bases, with 8 bases between. The length of the CDR3 is 13 residues. Germline V gene sequence: CDR1 MNHEY, CDR2 SMNVEV (reference sequence). This CDR3 is CASSLGGAGELFF. As DNA, the CDR3 is TGTGCCAGCAGTTTGGGGGGTGCCGGGGAGCTGTTTTTT.

V and J are TRBV14 and TRBJ2-1, with TRBD2 matching over 9 bases. There are 20 residues in the CDR3. Germline CDR1 is SGHDN and CDR2 is FVKESK. With V trimmed by 0 bases and J by 0 bases, 12 bases remained unmatched. The CDR3 reads CASSQDKGLARWSSYNEQFF. The CDR3 region has the DNA TGTGCCAGCAGCCAAGATAAGGGACTAGCAAGGTGGAGCTCCTACAATGAGCAGTTCTTC.

The rearrangement joins TRBV2 to TRBJ2-3, with D perhaps matching TRBD2 (6 bases). This CDR3 contains 15 residues. The germline V and J ends were trimmed by 11 bases and 4 bases, with 22 bases remaining between them. The germline CDR1 and CDR2 sequences are SNHLY and FYNNEI. CDR3: CAHRKVGGRADTQYF. CDR3 DNA sequence: TGTGCCCACAGAAAAGTCGGAGGGCGAGCAGATACGCAGTATTTT. Filled out from reference TRBV2 and TRBJ2-3, the complete variable domain reads EPEVTQTPSHQVTQMGQEVILRCVPISNHLYFYWYRQILGQKVEFLVSFYNNEISEKSEIFDDQFSVERPDGSNFTLKIRSTKLEDSAMYFCAHRKVGGRADTQYFGPGTRLTVL.

V and J are TRBV5-4 and TRBJ2-5, with 10 bases matching TRBD1. The V gene end was trimmed by 6 bases and the J gene end by 5 bases; junction bases not matched to a gene: 7. The CDR3 spans 14 residues. Germline V lookup: CDR1 SGHNT, CDR2 YYREEE (reference sequence). CDR3 sequence reads: CASTWDRGGETQYF. The CDR3 region has the DNA TGTGCCAGCACATGGGACAGGGGTGGGGAGACCCAGTACTTC.

The V and J genes are TRBV28 and TRBJ1-2; 9 nucleotides line up with TRBD1. The germline V gene encodes CDR1 MDHEN and CDR2 SYDVKM. The CDR3 consists of 15 residues. Unmatched junction bases numbered 11, after V lost 5 bases and J lost 7 bases. The DNA of the CDR3 is TGTGCCAGCAGTAGGCCGGGACAGGGAATTTCTGGCTACACCTTC. Translating gives CASSRPGQGISGYTF.

The chain uses TRBV7-8 and TRBJ1-1; possibly TRBD1 for D (6 bases). CDR3 length equals 12 residues. Germline-derived CDR1 and CDR2 are SGHVS and FQNEAQ. With 5 bases removed from V and 5 bases from J, the gap between germline ends came to 9 bases. This CDR3 is CASSPQGTEAFF. Written as DNA, the CDR3 is TGTGCCAGCAGCCCGCAGGGGACTGAAGCTTTCTTT.